Each of the 18 T cell receptor beta chains below was sequenced from the same sample in a study of blood T cell repertoires in COVID-19. Clones were sequenced by immunoSEQ multiplex PCR, and TCRdb holds only the in-frame ones, with some missing. The table has about 260,000 clones, roughly 86% seen once; the top ten hold roughly 10%. Sequencing input: peripheral blood. The origin of the receptors is a woman younger than 45 with COVID-19, enrolled during active disease.

This clone was counted a few times. J is TRBJ2-1 and V is TRBV6-4; the match to TRBD1 covers 11 bases. After removal of 10 bases from V and 5 bases from J, the junction contained 4 bases not matched to a gene. The CDR3 covers 13 residues. Looked up from germline, CDR1 is MRHNA and CDR2 is SNTAGT. For the CDR3, the DNA is TGTGCCACGGGACAGGGGGATGACAATGAGCAGTTCTTC. Protein: CATGQGDDNEQFF.

The J gene is TRBJ2-4, the V gene TRBV28; TRBD1 is a possible D gene (6 bases). Trimming stripped 7 bases from V and 2 bases from J, with 15 bases between. The germline V gene encodes CDR1 MDHEN and CDR2 SYDVKM. The CDR3 has 15 residues. CDR3 sequence: CASNEQGTPKNIQYF. CDR3 bases: TGTGCCAGCAACGAACAGGGAACCCCCAAAAACATTCAGTACTTC.

This clone appeared a single time. The chain joins TRBV27 to TRBJ1-1; maybe TRBD1 (5 bases). The germline V gene encodes CDR1 MNHEY and CDR2 SMNVEV (reference sequence). The germline V and J ends were trimmed by 7 bases and 4 bases, with 16 bases remaining between them. The CDR3 runs to 14 residues. CDR3 residues: CASKRVRASTEAFF. The DNA of the CDR3 is TGTGCCAGCAAAAGAGTCAGGGCGAGCACTGAAGCTTTCTTT.

V is TRBV14 and J is TRBJ1-2; no clear D. Germline values: CDR1 SGHDN, CDR2 FVKESK. V shed 0 bases and J shed 8 bases, with 19 bases lying between them. The CDR3 covers 16 residues. The CDR3 nucleotides are TGTGCCAGCAGCCAAGAGTTACCGCGAAACGGGAGAGGCTACACCTTC. This gives the protein CASSQELPRNGRGYTF.

This rearrangement joins TRBV27 to TRBJ1-5; D is ambiguous. The V gene lost 6 bases and the J gene lost 9 bases, with 21 bases spanning the gap. The CDR3 runs to 15 residues. Germline CDR1 is MNHEY and CDR2 is SMNVEV (reference sequence). CDR3 in DNA: TGTGCCAGCAGACACCCCGGGGATGTGATGGGGCCCCAGCATTTT. Translation gives CASRHPGDVMGPQHF.

The gene calls are TRBV4-2 and TRBJ1-3; D is unresolved. The CDR3 is 15 amino acids. Germline-derived CDR1 and CDR2 are LGHNA and YNFKEQ. V was clipped by 4 bases and J by 0 bases, with 10 bases between them. The CDR3 coding sequence is TGTGCCAGCAGCCTCCTCGGTAACTCTGGAAACACCATATATTTT. Encoded protein: CASSLLGNSGNTIYF.

The rearrangement uses TRBV5-4 and TRBJ1-5; D unresolved. The CDR3 totals 12 residues. Trimming shortened V by 1 base and J by 5 bases, and 4 bases separated the two germline ends. The germline CDR1 and CDR2 sequences are SGHNT and YYREEE (reference sequence). CDR3 nucleotide sequence: TGTGCCAGCAGCTTGCCCGATCAGCCCCAGCATTTT. It is translated as CASSLPDQPQHF.

The chain combines TRBV29-1 with TRBJ2-7, with 10 bases fitting TRBD2. Germline V gene data show CDR1 as SQVTM and CDR2 as ANQGSEA. V shed 5 bases, J shed 3 bases, and the junction held 4 bases outside the gene matches. The CDR3 contains 13 residues. CDR3 protein: CSVKASGSYEQYF. The CDR3 region has the DNA TGCAGCGTTAAGGCTAGCGGGAGCTACGAGCAGTACTTC.

This clone was detected a few times. V is TRBV2 and J is TRBJ1-1; possible D gene TRBD1, 6 bases. Germline V gene sequence: CDR1 SNHLY, CDR2 FYNNEI. CDR3 size: 15 residues. Trimming stripped 6 bases from V and 2 bases from J, with 16 bases between. The CDR3 here is CASSDIGQPNTEAFF. As DNA, the CDR3 is TGTGCCAGCAGCGACATCGGACAGCCCAACACTGAAGCTTTCTTT.

This clone was observed a single time. At one end, the junction sequence differs from germline, possibly due to a read error. The V gene is TRBV6-6, the J gene TRBJ1-2; D gene uncertain. The CDR3 has 9 residues. CDR1 is MNHNY and CDR2 is SVGAGI in the germline V gene (reference sequence). CDR3 nucleotides: TGTGCCAGCAGTCGCCAGGAATACTTC. This codes for CASSRQEYF.

This rearrangement joins TRBV9 to TRBJ2-5; 8 bases map to TRBD1. With 2 bases clipped from V and 4 bases from J, the junction kept 7 bases outside the gene matches. Germline assignment: CDR1 SGDLS and CDR2 YYNGEE. CDR3 length: 15 amino acids. CDR3 nucleotide sequence: TGTGCCAGCAGCGTTGCGACAGGGGTATTAGAGACCCAGTACTTC. Residues: CASSVATGVLETQYF.

This rearrangement joins TRBV7-9 to TRBJ2-2, with TRBD2 as a possible D gene (6 bases). The germline gives CDR1 SEHNR, CDR2 FQNEAQ (reference sequence). The CDR3 spans 18 residues. V lost 5 bases and J lost 5, with 24 bases in between. The CDR3 protein is CASSPAWGRPRRTGELFF. CDR3 in DNA: TGTGCCAGCAGCCCAGCCTGGGGGAGGCCCAGACGAACCGGGGAGCTGTTTTTT. Full variable domain (remainder filled in from reference TRBV7-9 and TRBJ2-2): DTGVSQNPRHKITKRGQNVTFRCDPISEHNRLYWYRQTLGQGPEFLTYFQNEAQLEKSRLLSDRFSAERPKGSFSTLEIQRTEQGDSAMYLCASSPAWGRPRRTGELFFGEGSRLTVL.

This clone was seen only a few times. The chain recombines TRBV9 with TRBJ2-2; 9 bases fit TRBD2. CDR3 length: 16 residues. V lost 3 bases and J lost 6; bases outside the gene matches: 9. Looked up from germline, CDR1 is SGDLS and CDR2 is YYNGEE. CDR3 sequence (DNA): TGTGCCAGCAGCGCTACTAGCGGGCCTGGGCCCGGGGAGCTGTTTTTT. It encodes CASSATSGPGPGELFF.

The J gene is TRBJ2-2, the V gene TRBV5-1; the D gene is possibly TRBD1 (6 bases). Germline V gene data show CDR1 as SGHRS and CDR2 as YFSETQ. The CDR3 has 13 residues. With 3 bases removed from V and 5 bases from J, the gap between germline ends came to 8 bases. Here the CDR3 DNA reads TGCGCCAGCAGCTCCCAGGGGACCGGGGAGCTGTTTTTT. Its protein product is CASSSQGTGELFF.

The chain couples TRBV5-1 to TRBJ2-1; 7 bases align to TRBD2. CDR1 SGHRS and CDR2 YFSETQ come from the germline V gene. There are 14 residues in the CDR3. V shed 3 bases, J shed 5 bases, and the junction held 5 bases outside the gene matches. CDR3 sequence (DNA): TGCGCCAGCAGCTCGTCGAGCGGGAACAATGAGCAGTTCTTC. Translating it yields CASSSSSGNNEQFF.

This clone was seen a single time. Within the sample, other DNA sequences also encode this same CDR3. V usage is TRBV28 and J usage is TRBJ1-6; a possible D gene is TRBD1 (6 bases). CDR3 size: 14 residues. Looked up from germline, CDR1 is MDHEN and CDR2 is SYDVKM. Trimming cost V 3 bases and J 5 bases, with 8 bases left between them. The CDR3 DNA sequence: TGTGCCAGCAGTTTGACAGGTCATAATTCACCCCTCCACTTT. It yields the protein CASSLTGHNSPLHF.

The rearrangement joins TRBV7-7 to TRBJ1-4, with a weak D call TRBD1 (5 bases). Germline values: CDR1 SSHAT, CDR2 FNYEAQ (reference sequence). There are 13 residues in the CDR3. V lost 10 bases and J 7 bases, leaving 16 bases between the germline ends. The CDR3 spells CAMVQAAGEKLFF. As DNA, the CDR3 is TGTGCCATGGTACAGGCCGCAGGTGAAAAACTGTTTTTT.

This chain uses TRBV29-1 with TRBJ2-5; TRBD1 agrees at 9 bases. CDR3 length: 14 amino acids. The V gene end was trimmed by 6 bases and the J gene end by 5 bases; junction bases not matched to a gene: 10. The germline V gene encodes CDR1 SQVTM and CDR2 ANQGSEA. The chain's CDR3 is CSVSKQGAGETQYF. The CDR3 nucleotides are TGCAGCGTATCCAAACAGGGGGCGGGGGAGACCCAGTACTTC.